These 6 T cell receptor beta chains share one sample of origin, sequenced in a study of T-cell reconstitution after alpha-beta-depleted transplantation in children (TCRdb year 2016). The treatment or condition label, read with the paper, signifies: allogeneic hematopoietic cell transplantation with graft depleted of TCRalphabeta T cells and CD19 B cells. Libraries were made using PCR. For sequencing, an Illumina HiSeq 2500 was employed. TCR libraries were prepared with molecular barcoding, using unique molecular identifiers to normalize TCRbeta repertoire quantification. Using fastp trimming at Q25 and MiXCR clonotype assembly, TCRdb reanalyzed the public sequencing data and kept in-frame beta chains. Rows matching on CDR3 protein sequence are summarized as one entry with the most common DNA and genes. The sample table shows approximately 110,000 distinct CDR3 sequences, and roughly 23% are seen once. Jointly, the top ten make up roughly 10% of the sample.

This specimen was PBMCs, mostly from graft donor cells, taken 180 days after TCRalphabeta/CD19-depleted stem cell transplant. The receptor source for this set is a male patient aged 2 to 9 who had a stem cell transplant for chronic granulomatous disease, so the T cells may come from the graft donor.

This clonotype has a count of ten or more. This chain connects TRBV2 to TRBJ2-7; 9 bases are shared with TRBD1. Germline loops: CDR1 SNHLY, CDR2 FYNNEI. The CDR3 totals 14 residues. J lost 6 bases, V lost 6 bases, and 9 bases had no gene match. This CDR3 reads CASRVTTGGGEQYF. Here the CDR3 DNA reads TGTGCCAGCAGAGTGACAACAGGGGGCGGCGAGCAGTACTTC.

This clonotype was seen at least ten times. V is TRBV7-6 and J is TRBJ2-6; D gene uncertain. The CDR3 extends over 15 amino acids. Trimming pared 5 bases from V and 1 base from J, leaving 9 bases between. Germline CDR1 SGHVS, CDR2 FNYEAQ. The CDR3: CASSAHLSGANVLTF. The CDR3 nucleotides read TGTGCCAGCAGCGCGCACCTATCTGGGGCCAACGTCCTGACTTTC.

V is TRBV7-3 and J is TRBJ2-1, with TRBD2 identical over 8 bases. Looked up from germline, CDR1 is SGHTA and CDR2 is FQGTGA. The CDR3 consists of 16 residues. V lost 0 bases and J lost 15; bases outside the gene matches: 16. The CDR3 protein is CASSLTPGTSESKPFF. CDR3 sequence (DNA): TGTGCCAGCAGCTTAACCCCCGGGACTAGTGAATCAAAGCCGTTCTTC. Together with reference TRBV7-3 and TRBJ2-1, the CDR3 gives the full variable domain: GAGVSQTPSNKVTEKGKYVELRCDPISGHTALYWYRQSLGQGPEFLIYFQGTGAADDSGLPNDRFFAVRPEGSVSTLKIQRTERGDSAVYLCASSLTPGTSESKPFFGPGTRLTVL.

The chain carries TRBV5-1 and TRBJ2-5, with 10 positions matching TRBD2. Trimming removed 2 bases from V and 3 bases from J; junction bases left unmatched: 1. The CDR3 length is 14 residues. Germline V gene sequence: CDR1 SGHRS, CDR2 YFSETQ. CDR3 loop: CASSFGLAEETQYF. The CDR3 nucleotides are TGCGCCAGCAGCTTCGGACTAGCGGAAGAGACCCAGTACTTC.

This clonotype occurred many times. The rearrangement uses TRBV5-1 and TRBJ2-4, with 11 bases matching TRBD2. Germline V gene data show CDR1 as SGHRS and CDR2 as YFSETQ. The V gene end was trimmed by 4 bases and the J gene end by 1 base; junction bases not matched to a gene: 13. CDR3 length: 19 residues. This CDR3 is CASSRGQVAGGWAKNIQYF. In DNA form, the CDR3 reads TGCGCCAGCAGCCGCGGCCAAGTAGCGGGAGGGTGGGCCAAAAACATTCAGTACTTC.

The V call is TRBV12-5, the J call TRBJ2-1, with D perhaps being TRBD1 or TRBD2 (5 bases each). Trimming took 1 base from V and 8 from J, leaving 33 bases between them. Germline values: CDR1 LGHNT, CDR2 FRNRAP. CDR3 length: 21 amino acids. For the CDR3, the DNA is TGTGCTAGTGGTTTGGGGGAGAGGGTGTTGGGGAAAAAGGATCGGGGCGATGAGCAGTTCTTC. As protein: CASGLGERVLGKKDRGDEQFF.